This TCR beta chain was captured by sequencing in a study of cytomegalovirus exposure and HLA in healthy donors. Study findings and constraints: The tendency of first-cohort TCR clusters to co-occur in the 120 validation repertoires was identified by a subsequent analysis. Reportedly, diagnosis of cytomegalovirus status by the classifier showed high specificity and sensitivity. Many donors carried some public TCRs, although rarity characterized most TCR sequences. Listed as cytomegalovirus-associated were 150 to 200 TCR beta chains.

A note on this clone: What it binds is not known.

The CDR3 runs to 14 residues. Losses at the gene ends were 3 bases for V and 3 bases for J; bases not matched to a gene: 3. Germline V lookup: CDR1 SGHDT, CDR2 YYEEEE. Clones were sequenced by immunoSEQ multiplex PCR, and TCRdb holds only the in-frame ones, with some missing. The table records a few hundred thousand clones, 88% of them present only once. This TCR derives from a man younger than 45 in good health and CMV-seronegative. The J gene is TRBJ2-1, the V gene TRBV5-6; 7 bases are a match to TRBD1. The sequenced material came from PBMCs. The CDR3: CASSYTGVYNEQFF. The CDR3 DNA is TGTGCCAGCAGCTATACAGGGGTCTACAATGAGCAGTTCTTC.